The entry below describes one TCR beta chain. Its specificity is not known. The CDR3 is made up of 15 amino acids. Trimming cost V 4 bases and J 8 bases; bases outside gene matches: 11. Per the germline V gene, CDR1 is SGHAT and CDR2 is FQDESV (reference sequence). TCRdb keeps only in-frame clones here, not all; method: immunoSEQ multiplex PCR. Among tens of thousands of clones listed, roughly nine tenths were seen once. These data come from a study of T cells in localized non-small cell lung cancer. Study outcomes and limitations: Adjacent uninvolved lung tissue had the highest T cell clonality, exceeding tumor. Prolonged overall survival went with higher T cell density in the blood. When the top 100 tumor clones were examined, a median 57 of them also appeared in the adjacent lung, which was paired and uninvolved.

This specimen consisted of peripheral blood, obtained before any cancer treatment. The TCR originated in a woman between 18 and 50 years old with stage III lung adenocarcinoma. The gene calls are TRBV11-1 and TRBJ1-2; 9 nucleotides align to TRBD1. The CDR3 nucleotides are TGTGCCAGCAGCTCGGACAGGGGAGGGTTGAGAGGCTACACCTTC. Translating it yields CASSSDRGGLRGYTF.